The 5 T cell receptor beta chains below come from one sample, sequenced in a study of blood T cells in healthy people across ages. A second roughly 6 to 12 cycle PCR used barcoded and J-beta primers. In TCRdb, the 5' RACE reads were re-called with MiXCR into one record per CDR3 protein. The repertoire includes about 650,000 distinct CDR3 sequences, less than 40% of them detected once, and roughly 14% sits in the top ten. The specimen was blood. The source is a woman at least 80 years old in good health.

The chain employs TRBV7-8 and TRBJ1-2; D may be TRBD1 (5 bases). The CDR3 length is 14 residues. Germline V gene lookup returns CDR1 SGHVS and CDR2 FQNEAQ. V gave up 4 bases and J gave up 5 bases, with 14 bases separating them. CDR3: CASSWAGNSYGYTF. The CDR3 DNA is TGTGCCAGCAGCTGGGCAGGGAATTCGTATGGCTACACCTTC.

This clonotype was seen a handful of times. The chain is built from TRBV4-3 and TRBJ2-7; a weak D match, TRBD2 (6 bases). Per germline, CDR1 LGHNA and CDR2 YSLEER. The CDR3 loop spans 14 amino acids. V was clipped by 0 bases and J by 4 bases, with 10 bases between them. The CDR3: CASSQDLGGYEQYF. CDR3 coding DNA: TGCGCCAGCAGCCAAGATCTGGGAGGATACGAGCAGTACTTC.

This clonotype has a count of ten or more. The chain combines TRBV7-8 with TRBJ1-2, with TRBD1 identical over 7 bases. The CDR3 totals 15 residues. The trim removed 4 bases at V and 2 bases at J, leaving 7 bases unmatched. Germline CDR1 reads SGHVS; CDR2 reads FQNEAQ. The CDR3: CASSSGQVQNYGYTF. The CDR3 coding sequence is TGTGCCAGCAGCTCCGGACAGGTTCAAAACTATGGCTACACCTTC.

Remarks on this clonotype: A read error is possible here, since a much larger clone lies one base away. The genes are TRBV6-1 and TRBJ2-7, with D unclear. The CDR3 runs 15 residues. In germline, CDR1 is MNHNS, CDR2 SASEGT. Trimming took 2 bases from V and 7 from J, leaving 18 bases between them. CDR3 in amino acids: CASSETVVSYNEQYF. The CDR3 nucleotides are TGTGCCAGCAGTGAAACAGTGGTCTCCTACAATGAGCAGTACTTC.

There are many counts of this clonotype. The chain combines TRBV5-1 with TRBJ2-6, with D perhaps matching TRBD1 or TRBD2 (5 bases each). Trimming took 5 bases from V and 0 from J, leaving 9 bases between them. CDR1 and CDR2 from the germline V gene are SGHRS and YFSETQ. The CDR3 is 15 amino acids. In nucleotides, the CDR3 is TGCGCCAGCAGGGGGGTTACCTCTGGGGCCAACGTCCTGACTTTC. Translation: CASRGVTSGANVLTF.